These 29 T cell receptor beta chains were sequenced from one sample in a study of blood T cell repertoires in COVID-19. TCRdb keeps only in-frame clones here, not all; method: immunoSEQ multiplex PCR. Here the sample spans roughly 260,000 clones, around 87% being singletons. What was sequenced was peripheral blood. These receptors all stem from a woman aged 50 to 60 who had recovered from COVID-19.

The genes are TRBV24-1 and TRBJ1-1, with D possibly matching TRBD1 (6 bases). The CDR3 sequence is 14 residues long. V dropped 7 bases and J dropped 4 bases, with 15 bases sitting between them. Germline V gives CDR1 KGHDR, CDR2 SFDVKD. CDR3 loop: CATSRGGWGTEAFF. CDR3 sequence (DNA): TGTGCCACCAGCCGAGGGGGATGGGGCACTGAAGCTTTCTTT.

J is TRBJ1-3 and V is TRBV4-1, with D possibly TRBD1 on 5 matching bases. The CDR3 is made up of 16 amino acids. Trimming stripped 3 bases from V and 2 bases from J, with 14 bases between. The germline CDR1 and CDR2 sequences are MGHRA and YSYEKL. The CDR3 is CASSQPHRTPGNTIYF. DNA for the CDR3: TGCGCCAGCAGCCAGCCTCACAGGACCCCTGGAAACACCATATATTTT.

The V gene is TRBV5-1, the J gene TRBJ2-7; TRBD2 matches 12 bases. The CDR3 extends over 15 amino acids. Germline lookup yields CDR1 SGHRS and CDR2 YFSETQ. V trimming: 0 bases; J trimming: 2 bases; junction bases outside the gene matches: 0. The CDR3, as DNA: TGCGCCAGCAGCTTGGGACTAGCGGGGGCCTACGAGCAGTACTTC. The encoded protein is CASSLGLAGAYEQYF.

CDR3 sequence: CASSQSPGDRDNYGYTF. CDR3 coding DNA: TGTGCCAGCAGCCAAAGTCCGGGCGACAGGGATAACTATGGCTACACCTTC. J is TRBJ1-2 and V is TRBV14; the match to TRBD1 covers 7 bases. CDR1 and CDR2 (germline): SGHDN, FVKESK. This CDR3 has 17 residues. J was trimmed by 1 base and V by 2 bases; bases with no gene match: 10. The whole variable domain, filled in from reference TRBV14 and TRBJ1-2, reads EAGVTQFPSHSVIEKGQTVTLRCDPISGHDNLYWYRRVMGKEIKFLLHFVKESKQDESGMPNNRFLAERTGGTYSTLKVQPAELEDSGVYFCASSQSPGDRDNYGYTFGSGTRLTVV.

The chain uses TRBV11-1 and TRBJ2-1; 8 nucleotides line up with TRBD1. V lost 3 bases and J lost 5; bases outside the gene matches: 6. Germline V gene data show CDR1 as SGHAT and CDR2 as FQDESV (reference sequence). There are 15 residues in the CDR3. As DNA, the CDR3 is TGTGCCAGCAGCTTTCCCGACAGGGGAAACAATGAGCAGTTCTTC. Amino acid sequence: CASSFPDRGNNEQFF. The full variable domain, rest sourced from reference TRBV11-1 and TRBJ2-1, is EAEVAQSPRYKITEKSQAVAFWCDPISGHATLYWYRQILGQGPELLVQFQDESVVDDSQLPKDRFSAERLKGVDSTLKIQPAELGDSAMYLCASSFPDRGNNEQFFGPGTRLTVL.

The chain recombines TRBV2 with TRBJ2-1, with 11 bases identical to TRBD2. V shed 3 bases, J shed 9 bases, and the junction held 13 bases outside the gene matches. Per the germline V gene, CDR1 is SNHLY and CDR2 is FYNNEI. The CDR3 is 17 amino acids. The CDR3 loop is CASSDLLAGGLALEQFF. DNA for the CDR3: TGTGCCAGCAGTGATTTGCTAGCGGGGGGCCTCGCACTTGAGCAGTTCTTC.

This chain uses TRBV11-2 with TRBJ2-2; TRBD1 matches 10 bases. CDR1 is SGHAT, CDR2 FQNNGV, per germline. CDR3 size: 15 residues. The ends lost 1 base at V and 6 bases at J; junction bases unmatched: 2. This CDR3 is CASSLGTGGPGELFF. CDR3 sequence (DNA): TGTGCCAGCAGCTTAGGGACAGGGGGACCCGGGGAGCTGTTTTTT.

For this clone: The junction differs from germline at one of its ends, possibly a read error. The chain joins TRBV7-7 to TRBJ2-5; D perhaps matches TRBD2 (5 bases). CDR1 is SSHAT and CDR2 is FNYEAQ in the germline V gene (reference sequence). CDR3 length equals 14 residues. The CDR3 nucleotides read TGTGCTAGCAGCTTAGCCGCGGGTCCAGAGACCCAGTACTTC. Translation gives CASSLAAGPETQYF.

V is TRBV5-1 and J is TRBJ1-6; D might be TRBD1 (6 bases). Trimming took 1 base from V and 4 from J, leaving 9 bases between them. Per germline, CDR1 SGHRS and CDR2 YFSETQ. The CDR3 sequence is 15 residues long. CDR3 coding DNA: TGCGCCAGCAGCTTGACAGGGTCTTATAATTCACCCCTCCACTTT. It yields the protein CASSLTGSYNSPLHF.

About this clone itself: This specimen includes other DNA sequences encoding the same CDR3. V is TRBV5-1 and J is TRBJ1-1, with a weak D call TRBD1 (6 bases). The CDR3 loop spans 13 amino acids. Trimming took 0 bases from V and 3 from J, leaving 6 bases between them. The V gene's germline CDR1 is SGHRS and CDR2 YFSETQ. The CDR3 coding sequence is TGCGCCAGCAGCTTGGACAGGGACACTGAAGCTTTCTTT. Its protein product is CASSLDRDTEAFF.

The rearrangement joins TRBV5-1 to TRBJ2-7, with D perhaps TRBD2 (6 bases). This CDR3 is 15 amino acids long. From germline, CDR1 is SGHRS and CDR2 YFSETQ. V lost 5 bases to trimming and J lost 7 bases, with 22 bases between them. This CDR3 is CASRFDSGSAGEQYF. CDR3 nucleotides: TGCGCCAGCAGATTCGACAGTGGGTCTGCGGGAGAGCAGTACTTC. The entire variable domain, with the rest obtained from reference TRBV5-1 and TRBJ2-7, is as follows: KAGVTQTPRYLIKTRGQQVTLSCSPISGHRSVSWYQQTPGQGLQFLFEYFSETQRNKGNFPGRFSGRQFSNSRSEMNVSTLELGDSALYLCASRFDSGSAGEQYFGPGTRLTVT.

The chain couples TRBV21-1 to TRBJ2-7; TRBD1 is the table's D call and was not checked against the DNA. TRBV21-1 is noted as a pseudogene. This CDR3 region has 16 residues. The CDR3 spells CASSLQRGQASYEQYF. The DNA of the CDR3 is TGTGCCAGCAGCCTCCAACGGGGACAAGCCTCCTACGAGCAGTACTTC.

This chain links TRBV6-6 with TRBJ2-7; 8 bases map to TRBD1. The V gene's germline CDR1 is MNHNY and CDR2 SVGAGI (reference sequence). CDR3 length: 15 residues. J lost 3 bases, V lost 10 bases, and 14 bases had no gene match. The CDR3 DNA reads as TGTGCCACCAGACCTGGGACAGGAAGTTACTACGAGCAGTACTTC. This gives the protein CATRPGTGSYYEQYF.

The rearrangement uses TRBV7-9 and TRBJ2-3; D is ambiguous. Looked up from germline, CDR1 is SEHNR and CDR2 is FQNEAQ (reference sequence). This CDR3 contains 15 residues. V was trimmed by 0 bases and J by 6 bases, leaving 13 bases between them. CDR3: CASSLALSPADTQYF. CDR3 DNA: TGTGCCAGCAGCTTAGCACTCTCTCCCGCGGATACGCAGTATTTT.

The rearrangement joins TRBV18 to TRBJ1-6; the match to TRBD1 covers 7 bases. The CDR3 is 14 amino acids. CDR1 and CDR2 from the germline V gene are KGHSH and LQKENI. Trimming at V came to 6 bases and at J to 10 bases, leaving 9 bases not matched to a gene. The CDR3 DNA reads as TGTGCCAGCTCGGGGGTGGGACAGCGATCACCCCTCCACTTT. Its protein product is CASSGVGQRSPLHF.

The rearrangement links TRBV20-1 to TRBJ2-3; D unclear. Germline values: CDR1 DFQATT, CDR2 SNEGSKA (reference sequence). Trimming took 6 bases from V and 6 from J, leaving 7 bases between them. The CDR3 covers 10 residues. This chain's CDR3 is CSAEVDTQYF. The CDR3 DNA reads TGCAGTGCCGAGGTGGATACGCAGTATTTT.

Remarks on this clone: One junction end disagrees with the germline gene, perhaps due to a read error. The chain is built from TRBV7-7 and TRBJ2-7; tentatively, D is TRBD2 (5 bases). This CDR3 comprises 14 residues. In germline, CDR1 is SSHAT, CDR2 FNYEAQ (reference sequence). DNA for the CDR3: TGTGCTAGCAGCCCAGACTACGTTTCCCACGAGCAGTACTTC. It specifies CASSPDYVSHEQYF.

This rearrangement joins TRBV4-1 to TRBJ1-5, with TRBD1 identical over 7 bases. V was pared by 4 bases and J by 4 bases, with 13 bases of the junction left unmatched. The CDR3 is 17 residues long. Per germline, CDR1 MGHRA and CDR2 YSYEKL. CDR3: CASSPDMGTAKNQPQHF. The CDR3 DNA reads as TGCGCCAGCAGCCCCGATATGGGGACAGCCAAGAATCAGCCCCAGCATTTT.

The chain has TRBV5-1 and TRBJ2-1, with no clear D. The CDR3 spans 14 residues. CDR1 SGHRS and CDR2 YFSETQ come from the germline V gene. Trimming took off 3 bases at V and 10 bases at J, with 17 bases between the two ends. CDR3 coding DNA: TGCGCCAGCAGCTCCCCGCGGAACATCGTAGAGCAGTTCTTC. This codes for CASSSPRNIVEQFF.

The rearrangement uses TRBV6-5 and TRBJ1-2; tentative D call: TRBD1 (5 bases). Per the germline V gene, CDR1 is MNHEY and CDR2 is SVGAGI. V lost 5 bases to trimming and J lost 1 base, with 11 bases between them. The CDR3 is made up of 14 amino acids. For the CDR3, the DNA is TGTGCCAGCAGTCAAAGGGGTTTTAACTATGGCTACACCTTC. Its protein product is CASSQRGFNYGYTF.

In this sample, this clone turned up once. The rearrangement uses TRBV30 and TRBJ1-1; D is unresolved. The CDR3 runs 12 residues. The germline CDR1 and CDR2 sequences are GTSNPN and SVGIG (reference sequence). The V and J ends lost 2 bases and 4 bases respectively, with 8 bases between them. CDR3 amino acids: CAWSFSPTEAFF. CDR3 bases: TGTGCCTGGAGTTTTAGTCCCACTGAAGCTTTCTTT.

The V gene is TRBV6-6, the J gene TRBJ2-4, with unresolved D. This CDR3 region has 11 residues. Between the trimmed V and J ends, which lost 5 bases and 8 bases, there was a span of 7 bases. CDR1 is MNHNY and CDR2 is SVGAGI in the germline V gene (reference sequence). CDR3 amino acids: CASSPFDIQYF. The CDR3 region has the DNA TGTGCCAGCAGTCCCTTTGACATTCAGTACTTC.

This chain uses TRBV5-1 with TRBJ1-2, with 9 bases aligning to TRBD1. V shed 4 bases, J shed 4 bases, and the junction held 8 bases outside the gene matches. The germline CDR1 and CDR2 sequences are SGHRS and YFSETQ. This CDR3 has 15 amino acids. CDR3 sequence (DNA): TGCGCCAGCAGCATTAGACAGGGGGGACCCTATGGCTACACCTTC. Amino acids: CASSIRQGGPYGYTF.

V usage is TRBV30 and J usage is TRBJ1-1, with 7 bases fitting TRBD1. After removal of 1 base from V and 5 bases from J, the junction contained 7 bases not matched to a gene. Per the germline V gene, CDR1 is GTSNPN and CDR2 is SVGIG (reference sequence). This CDR3 has 14 residues. The CDR3 DNA sequence: TGTGCCTGGAGTGCTGACAGGGTAAGAACTGAAGCTTTCTTT. This encodes CAWSADRVRTEAFF.

This chain uses TRBV6-6 with TRBJ2-5, with D perhaps matching TRBD2 (6 bases). Germline V gene sequence: CDR1 MNHNY, CDR2 SVGAGI (reference sequence). V was cut by 2 bases and J by 5 bases, with 18 bases left in between. The CDR3 totals 16 residues. CDR3 nucleotide sequence: TGTGCCAGCAGTTACGCGACGGGAGTCAGAGGGGAGACCCAGTACTTC. This codes for CASSYATGVRGETQYF.

The V gene is TRBV28, the J gene TRBJ2-3, with D unclear. The length of the CDR3 is 14 residues. Germline V gene sequence: CDR1 MDHEN, CDR2 SYDVKM. V lost 2 bases and J 0 bases, leaving 6 bases between the germline ends. In nucleotides, the CDR3 is TGTGCCAGCAGTTTACCGACTAGCACAGATACGCAGTATTTT. Translated: CASSLPTSTDTQYF.

The rearrangement joins TRBV30 to TRBJ1-1; 7 bases fit TRBD1. The CDR3 covers 10 residues. Germline loops: CDR1 GTSNPN, CDR2 SVGIG (reference sequence). With V trimmed by 7 bases and J by 11 bases, 7 bases remained unmatched. The CDR3 region is CALRQGEAFF. The CDR3 bases are TGTGCCTTAAGACAGGGAGAGGCTTTCTTT.

V is TRBV29-1 and J is TRBJ2-3; TRBD1 matches at 7 bases. The trim removed 6 bases at V and 0 bases at J, leaving 6 bases unmatched. Germline loops: CDR1 SQVTM, CDR2 ANQGSEA. The CDR3 is made up of 14 amino acids. The CDR3 spells CSVATGASTDTQYF. In nucleotides, the CDR3 is TGCAGCGTGGCTACAGGGGCGAGCACAGATACGCAGTATTTT.

The rearrangement links TRBV27 to TRBJ2-7; 7 bases are shared with TRBD1. The CDR3 is 17 amino acids. From germline, CDR1 is MNHEY and CDR2 SMNVEV (reference sequence). V was clipped by 6 bases and J by 0 bases; unmatched bases: 14. The DNA for the CDR3 is TGTGCCAGCAGGGACCTCAAACTGGGACAGAGCTCCTACGAGCAGTACTTC. Protein sequence: CASRDLKLGQSSYEQYF.